The rows below give T cell receptor beta chains drawn from one sample of a study of tumor-infiltrating lymphocytes in primary liver carcinoma. Using its own MiXCR run on the multiplex PCR reads, TCRdb lists one record per CDR3 protein. The table has a few hundred thousand distinct CDR3 sequences, 50% to 75% seen once. The sample consisted of peripheral blood. Receptors were obtained from a young woman with primary liver carcinoma and hepatitis B virus infection. Both conserved end residues are part of each CDR3. A D gene is named only where the DNA matches it firmly. A clone size is listed for some rows: how often the clone was seen (once, few, many), or a class if it is expanded.

V gene,clone size,D gene,J gene,CDR3 protein,CDR3 DNA
TRBV6-6,few,TRBD1,TRBJ1-2,CASRGGQGALVGGYTF,TGTGCCAGCCGGGGGGGGCAGGGGGCGTTGGTTGGTGGCTACACCTTC
TRBV25-1,NA,NA,TRBJ2-3,CASSSRLALSTDTQYF,TGTGCCAGCAGTTCCCGCCTAGCACTTAGCACAGATACGCAGTATTTT
TRBV13,many,TRBD1,TRBJ2-1,CASSKQGANEQFF,TGTGCCAGCAGCAAACAGGGGGCAAATGAGCAGTTCTTC
TRBV11-2,NA,NA,TRBJ2-7,CASRATGGSGCEQYF,TGTGCTAGTAGAGCTACCGGCGGGTCAGGCTGCGAGCAGTACTTC
TRBV5-4,NA,NA,TRBJ2-1,CASSFSIAPNNEQFF,TGTGCCAGCAGCTTCTCAATTGCCCCCAATAATGAGCAGTTCTTC
TRBV13,NA,TRBD2,TRBJ2-1,CASSLVATSGSYNEQFF,TGTGCCAGCAGCTTAGTGGCGACTAGCGGCTCCTACAATGAGCAGTTCTTC
TRBV14,NA,TRBD2,TRBJ2-5,CASSRPLAGAQETQYF,TGTGCCAGCAGCCGGCCACTAGCGGGGGCACAAGAGACCCAGTACTTC
TRBV7-9,NA,TRBD2,TRBJ2-1,CASSLWTSGSTYNEQFF,TGTGCCAGCAGTCTATGGACTAGCGGGAGCACCTACAATGAGCAGTTCTTC
TRBV29-1,NA,TRBD1,TRBJ1-2,CGVVVVTGGIDYGNTF,TGCGGCGTTGTGGTGGTGACAGGGGGTATTGACTATGGCAACACCTTC
TRBV4-2,NA,TRBD2,TRBJ2-2,CASSQGGYGGELFF,TGTGCCAGCAGCCAGGGGGGGTACGGCGGGGAGCTGTTTTTT
TRBV12-3/TRBV12-4,many,NA,TRBJ1-3,CASTLPRGPRLGNTIYF,TGTGCCAGCACCCTCCCGAGAGGCCCACGGCTAGGAAACACCATATATTTT
TRBV12-3/TRBV12-4,once,NA,TRBJ2-7,CASSLRGRIGDEQYF,TGTGCTAGCAGTTTACGAGGCCGTATAGGGGACGAGCAGTACTTC
TRBV11-3,many,NA,TRBJ2-1,CASSLTRGNNEQFF,TGTGCCAGCAGCTTAACCAGGGGTAACAATGAGCAGTTCTTC
TRBV6-2/TRBV6-3,NA,TRBD1,TRBJ2-7,CASSYPGQGFEQYF,TGTGCCAGCAGTTACCCAGGACAGGGGTTTGAGCAGTACTTC
TRBV28,NA,NA,TRBJ1-1,CASSPPVGTEAFF,TGTGCCAGCAGTCCCCCGGTTGGCACTGAAGCTTTCTTT
TRBV28,NA,TRBD1,TRBJ1-5,CASRRDRHNQPQHF,TGTGCCAGCAGGAGGGACAGGCACAATCAGCCCCAGCATTTT
TRBV4-2,NA,NA,TRBJ2-1,CASSQDGDSYSEQFF,TGTGCCAGCAGCCAAGATGGGGACTCGTACAGTGAGCAGTTCTTC
TRBV6-5,many,NA,TRBJ2-5,CASSYSTATSQETQYF,TGTGCCAGCAGTTACTCGACGGCCACCTCCCAAGAGACCCAGTACTTC
TRBV28,NA,TRBD1,TRBJ1-2,CASTDRGYAYTF,TGTGCCAGTACCGACAGGGGCTATGCCTACACCTTC
TRBV11-1,many,NA,TRBJ2-5,CASSLLGKTQYF,TGTGCCAGCAGCTTGCTGGGGAAGACCCAGTACTTC
TRBV12-5,NA,NA,TRBJ2-5,CASGLAQETQYF,TGTGCTAGTGGTTTGGCACAAGAGACCCAGTACTTC
TRBV24-1,few,NA,TRBJ2-7,CATSDVQDGYEQYF,TGTGCCACCAGTGATGTCCAAGACGGCTACGAGCAGTACTTC
TRBV12-3/TRBV12-4,NA,NA,TRBJ1-1,CASSLERGRVNTEAFF,TGTGCCAGCAGTTTAGAAAGGGGGAGGGTGAACACTGAAGCTTTCTTT
TRBV4-2,many,NA,TRBJ2-7,CASSQELGEQYF,TGTGCCAGCAGCCAAGAGCTAGGCGAGCAGTACTTC
TRBV30,few,NA,TRBJ1-1,CAWVQTGEAFF,TGTGCCTGGGTCCAAACGGGTGAAGCTTTCTTT
TRBV11-2,NA,NA,TRBJ2-2,CASSNLGYTVELFF,TGTGCCAGCAGCAACCTGGGGTACACCGTGGAGTTGTTTTTT
TRBV4-1,many,NA,TRBJ2-2,CASSQDSGRIAGELFF,TGCGCCAGCAGCCAAGATTCAGGTCGGATTGCCGGGGAGCTGTTTTTT
TRBV11-2,NA,NA,TRBJ2-2,CVSSIAALNTGEPFF,TGTGTCAGCAGCATTGCAGCTTTGAACACCGGGGAGCCGTTTTTT
TRBV13,few,NA,TRBJ1-2,CASSSESYYGYTF,TGTGCCAGCAGCTCGGAATCGTATTATGGCTACACCTTC
TRBV19,NA,TRBD1,TRBJ2-6,CASRTIPGQGAPGANVLTF,TGTGCCAGTCGTACAATTCCGGGACAGGGGGCGCCTGGGGCCAACGTCCTGACTTTC
TRBV5-1,few,NA,TRBJ2-5,CASSLDTGKETQYF,TGCGCCAGCAGCTTGGACACCGGGAAGGAGACCCAGTACTTC
TRBV6-6,NA,NA,TRBJ2-7,CASSSSDSREQYF,NA
TRBV12-5,NA,TRBD2,TRBJ2-1,CASGTPAGGDEQSF,TGTGCTAGTGGCACCCCAGCGGGAGGGGATGAGCAGTCCTTC
TRBV11-2,NA,NA,TRBJ2-5,CAGSSTGTETQYF,TGTGCCGGCAGCTCTACAGGAACGGAGACCCAGTACTTC
TRBV14,NA,NA,TRBJ2-1,CASSRGVSSYIEQFF,TGTGCCAGCAGCCGGGGGGTGAGCTCCTACATTGAGCAGTTCTTC
TRBV30,NA,NA,TRBJ1-5,CAWSVQANQPQHF,TGTGCCTGGAGTGTACAGGCAAATCAGCCCCAGCATTTT
TRBV14,NA,TRBD1,TRBJ2-1,CASSHCTGAGGFFYNEQFF,TGTGCCAGCAGCCACTGCACAGGGGCAGGCGGGTTTTTCTACAATGAGCAGTTCTTC
TRBV6-5,many,NA,TRBJ2-2,CASTHGFVNTGELFF,TGTGCCAGCACCCACGGATTCGTGAACACCGGGGAGCTGTTTTTT
TRBV4-3,once,NA,TRBJ1-4,CASSQVKGGEKLFF,TGCGCCAGCAGCCAAGTAAAGGGTGGTGAAAAATTGTTTTTT
TRBV12-3/TRBV12-4,NA,TRBD1,TRBJ1-4,CASTTRGTAVGKLFF,TGTGCCAGCACCACCCGGGGGACAGCTGTAGGAAAACTGTTTTTT
TRBV10-2,NA,TRBD1,TRBJ1-2,CASSPDRSYSGYTF,TGCGCCAGCAGCCCGGACAGGAGTTATTCTGGCTACACCTTC
TRBV11-2,NA,NA,TRBJ2-1,CVSSLGWESVEQFF,TGTGTCAGCAGCTTAGGATGGGAGAGTGTTGAGCAGTTCTTC
TRBV5-1,NA,TRBD2,TRBJ2-3,CASSLSGGFTDTQYF,TGCGCCAGCAGCTTGAGCGGGGGATTCACAGATACGCAGTATTTT
TRBV7-9,NA,TRBD1,TRBJ2-5,CANSGRGLGETQYF,TGTGCCAACAGCGGCAGGGGGCTAGGAGAGACCCAGTACTTC
TRBV6-6,NA,NA,TRBJ1-2,CASSSRATDNGYTF,TGTGCCAGCAGTTCCCGGGCGACAGACAATGGCTACACCTTC
TRBV11-2,NA,NA,TRBJ2-4,CASSSNVRKDIQYF,TGTGCCAGCAGCTCGAATGTGCGCAAAGACATTCAGTACTTC
TRBV21-1,few,NA,TRBJ2-3,CASSGPGQVFDTQYF,TGTGCCAGCAGCGGACCGGGACAGGTATTTGATACGCAGTATTTT
TRBV12-3/TRBV12-4,many,TRBD1,TRBJ2-2,CATRQGRTGELFF,TGTGCCACAAGACAGGGGAGGACCGGGGAGCTGTTTTTT
TRBV9,NA,TRBD1,TRBJ2-5,CASSTPSGGIETQYF,TGTGCCAGCAGCACCCCTTCAGGGGGAATAGAGACCCAGTACTTC
TRBV6-5,many,TRBD2,TRBJ2-1,CASSSSGGLVSDEQFF,TGTGCCAGCAGTTCCTCGGGAGGGTTGGTCAGTGATGAGCAGTTCTTC
TRBV4-3,many,NA,TRBJ2-7,CASSQGGGANEQYF,TGCGCCAGCAGCCAAGGTGGAGGGGCCAACGAGCAGTACTTC
TRBV25-1,NA,NA,TRBJ1-1,CASISGGGTEAFF,TGTGCCAGTATATCCGGGGGTGGCACTGAAGCTTTCTTT
TRBV11-2,many,TRBD1,TRBJ2-3,CASSFTGTGFRDTQYF,TGTGCCAGCAGCTTTACCGGGACAGGGTTTAGAGATACGCAGTATTTT